One sample yielded the 30 T cell receptor beta chains listed below, sequenced in a study of blood T cell repertoires in COVID-19 (dated by TCRdb to about 2020). The library relied on the immunoSEQ multiplex PCR assay. The table comes from immuneACCESS by way of TCRdb, which keeps in-frame sequences with V and J called. Part of the clones is missing from these tables; in studies checked, under half for an unresolved V gene and the rest for unknown reasons. For this sample there are 200,000 to 300,000 clones; around 89% appear just once. Jointly, the top ten make up roughly 2.3% of the sample. Sequencing was carried out using PBMCs or T cells enriched from blood (not recorded which). These receptors all stem from a woman in her thirties or forties with acute COVID-19.

The chain is built from TRBV11-2 and TRBJ2-1; 7 nucleotides align to TRBD2. The CDR3 extends over 16 amino acids. CDR1 and CDR2 (germline): SGHAT, FQNNGV. V trimming: 0 bases; J trimming: 6 bases; junction bases outside the gene matches: 8. The CDR3 bases are TGTGCCAGCAGCTTAGATACTAGCGCAGACTCCAATGAGCAGTTCTTC. Protein: CASSLDTSADSNEQFF. Together with reference TRBV11-2 and TRBJ2-1, the CDR3 gives the full variable domain: EAGVAQSPRYKIIEKRQSVAFWCNPISGHATLYWYQQILGQGPKLLIQFQNNGVVDDSQLPKDRFSAERLKGVDSTLKIQPAKLEDSAVYLCASSLDTSADSNEQFFGPGTRLTVL.

V is TRBV29-1 and J is TRBJ1-2; 8 bases match TRBD1. V shed 4 bases, J shed 4 bases, and the junction held 5 bases outside the gene matches. There are 13 residues in the CDR3. Per germline, CDR1 SQVTM and CDR2 ANQGSEA. CDR3 amino acids: CSVVDRASYGYTF. DNA of the CDR3: TGCAGCGTTGTGGACAGGGCAAGCTATGGCTACACCTTC.

The rearrangement links TRBV2 to TRBJ1-6; 7 bases match TRBD1. With V trimmed by 2 bases and J by 6 bases, 4 bases remained unmatched. CDR3 length: 15 residues. In germline, CDR1 is SNHLY, CDR2 FYNNEI. The CDR3 spells CASSESGQTNSPLHF. CDR3 DNA: TGTGCCAGCAGTGAATCGGGACAGACTAATTCACCCCTCCACTTT.

This CDR3 is CASSLFSRGLDTQYF. The CDR3 DNA is TGTGCCAGCAGCTTATTTTCCCGCGGGTTGGATACGCAGTATTTT. The V gene is TRBV7-2, the J gene TRBJ2-3; a possible D gene is TRBD2 (5 bases). This CDR3 is 15 amino acids long. V was trimmed by 2 bases and J by 6 bases, leaving 15 bases between them. Germline loops: CDR1 SGHTA, CDR2 FQGNSA.

The chain employs TRBV11-2 and TRBJ2-1, with a tentative D call TRBD2 (5 bases). Trimming stripped 7 bases from V and 2 bases from J, with 18 bases between. The CDR3 length is 16 residues. Germline values: CDR1 SGHAT, CDR2 FQNNGV. The DNA of the CDR3 is TGTGCCAGCACCCTCGAACGGGGTGATCCCTACAATGAGCAGTTCTTC. It encodes CASTLERGDPYNEQFF. Looking up the rest from reference TRBV11-2 and TRBJ2-1 gives the full variable domain: EAGVAQSPRYKIIEKRQSVAFWCNPISGHATLYWYQQILGQGPKLLIQFQNNGVVDDSQLPKDRFSAERLKGVDSTLKIQPAKLEDSAVYLCASTLERGDPYNEQFFGPGTRLTVL.

V is TRBV29-1 and J is TRBJ1-2, with D possibly TRBD1 on 6 matching bases. V gave up 4 bases and J gave up 5 bases, with 11 bases separating them. Germline V gene lookup returns CDR1 SQVTM and CDR2 ANQGSEA. The length of the CDR3 is 12 residues. The CDR3 here is CSVVRGAYGYTF. As DNA, the CDR3 is TGCAGCGTTGTCAGGGGTGCTTATGGCTACACCTTC. Filled out from reference TRBV29-1 and TRBJ1-2, the complete variable domain reads SAVISQKPSRDICQRGTSLTIQCQVDSQVTMMFWYRQQPGQSLTLIATANQGSEATYESGFVIDKFPISRPNLTFSTLTVSNMSPEDSSIYLCSVVRGAYGYTFGSGTRLTVV.

V and J are TRBV29-1 and TRBJ1-1, with a weak D call TRBD1 (6 bases). The germline V and J ends were trimmed by 7 bases and 0 bases, with 21 bases remaining between them. Germline V gene data show CDR1 as SQVTM and CDR2 as ANQGSEA. The length of the CDR3 is 16 residues. The CDR3 is CSASRGGRLVNTEAFF. DNA for the CDR3: TGCAGCGCCTCGAGGGGGGGACGGCTAGTGAACACTGAAGCTTTCTTT.

This rearrangement joins TRBV27 to TRBJ1-2; no firm D call. In germline, CDR1 is MNHEY, CDR2 SMNVEV (reference sequence). This CDR3 has 11 residues. The ends were cut back, 5 bases at V and 5 bases at J, with 6 bases in the middle. CDR3 sequence: CASSPPYGYTF. Here the CDR3 DNA reads TGTGCCAGCAGTCCCCCTTATGGCTACACCTTC.

The V call is TRBV7-8, the J call TRBJ1-3; 10 nucleotides agree with TRBD1. V dropped 4 bases and J dropped 0; count of bases not matched to a gene: 6. The CDR3 spans 17 residues. Germline CDR1 reads SGHVS; CDR2 reads FQNEAQ. The CDR3 reads CASSSGTGVLSGNTIYF. DNA for the CDR3: TGTGCCAGCAGCTCCGGGACAGGGGTGCTCTCTGGAAACACCATATATTTT.

CDR3 sequence (DNA): TGCGCCAGCAGCCAAGGTCTAGCCAAAAACATTCAGTACTTC. Its protein is CASSQGLAKNIQYF. The V and J genes are TRBV4-1 and TRBJ2-4; no firm D call. Looked up from germline, CDR1 is MGHRA and CDR2 is YSYEKL. Trimming took 1 base from V and 0 from J, leaving 4 bases between them. The CDR3 totals 14 residues.

This clone was found once. This rearrangement joins TRBV12-3 or TRBV12-4 to TRBJ1-2, with D possibly TRBD1 on 6 matching bases. This CDR3 comprises 13 residues. V was shortened by 6 bases and J by 5 bases, with 13 bases between the two germline ends. CDR3 in amino acids: CASSPDRNYGYTF. CDR3 coding DNA: TGTGCCAGCAGCCCTGACAGGAATTATGGCTACACCTTC.

The V gene is TRBV2, the J gene TRBJ1-5; 7 bases match TRBD1. CDR1 and CDR2 from the germline V gene are SNHLY and FYNNEI. V shed 4 bases, J shed 5 bases, and the junction held 8 bases outside the gene matches. This CDR3 has 15 amino acids. CDR3 sequence reads: CASSALTGRYQPQHF. In DNA, the CDR3 is TGTGCCAGCAGTGCGCTGACAGGGAGGTATCAGCCCCAGCATTTT.

The chain has TRBV18 and TRBJ1-2, with TRBD1 as a possible D gene (5 bases). This CDR3 spans 15 amino acids. Germline values: CDR1 KGHSH, CDR2 LQKENI. Trimming took 6 bases from V and 2 from J, leaving 16 bases between them. The DNA for the CDR3 is TGTGCCAGCTCCGACGCCTCGACAGCCAACTATGGCTACACCTTC. Protein sequence: CASSDASTANYGYTF.

This chain joins TRBV5-1 and TRBJ2-1; 12 positions agree with TRBD2. Germline trimming cut 4 bases from V and 6 bases from J; bases unmatched to any gene: 8. This CDR3 comprises 16 residues. Per the germline V gene, CDR1 is SGHRS and CDR2 is YFSETQ. The DNA for the CDR3 is TGCGCCAGCAGCCGACTAGCGGGGGCCGAGGGCAATGAGCAGTTCTTC. This gives the protein CASSRLAGAEGNEQFF.

In DNA, the CDR3 is TGTGCCAGTAGTCCAGTAAATCAGCCCCAGCATTTT. Its protein product is CASSPVNQPQHF. The gene calls are TRBV19 and TRBJ1-5; no definite D call. The V gene's germline CDR1 is LNHDA and CDR2 SQIVND (reference sequence). This CDR3 region has 12 residues. V gave up 5 bases and J gave up 4 bases, with 6 bases separating them.

V gene TRBV5-1 combines with J gene TRBJ2-7, with TRBD1 matching over 7 bases. V lost 4 bases and J lost 6; bases outside the gene matches: 4. The CDR3 totals 12 residues. Germline values: CDR1 SGHRS, CDR2 YFSETQ. CDR3 coding DNA: TGCGCCAGCAGCCCCTCAGGGGGCGAGCAGTACGTC. Translated: CASSPSGGEQYV.

V and J are TRBV19 and TRBJ1-6; no clear D. Germline assignment: CDR1 LNHDA and CDR2 SQIVND (reference sequence). The CDR3 is 12 residues long. The V and J ends lost 11 bases and 12 bases respectively, with 17 bases between them. In DNA, the CDR3 is TGTGCCTCAGGAGGAGGTGGAGTACCCCTCCACTTT. It yields the protein CASGGGGVPLHF.

V usage is TRBV19 and J usage is TRBJ1-1, with D maybe TRBD1 (5 bases). This CDR3 is 13 amino acids long. With 5 bases removed from V and 4 bases from J, the gap between germline ends came to 11 bases. Germline V CDR1 and CDR2: LNHDA, SQIVND (reference sequence). The CDR3 DNA reads as TGTGCCAGTAGTGCCCTCGGGGGCACTGAAGCTTTCTTT. Amino acids: CASSALGGTEAFF.

This chain links TRBV11-2 with TRBJ2-2, with 7 bases identical to TRBD2. V was clipped by 4 bases and J by 2 bases; unmatched bases: 10. Germline V gene sequence: CDR1 SGHAT, CDR2 FQNNGV. The CDR3 consists of 17 residues. The CDR3, as DNA: TGTGCCAGCAGCTCCTCCCGGGGGGTGAAAAACACCGGGGAGCTGTTTTTT. Its translation is CASSSSRGVKNTGELFF.

This chain joins TRBV7-8 and TRBJ1-3, with D perhaps TRBD1 (5 bases). This CDR3 region has 15 residues. Germline-derived CDR1 and CDR2 are SGHVS and FQNEAQ. Trimming left V 1 base short and J 0 bases short, with 7 bases between. The chain's CDR3 is CASSLETVSGNTIYF. The CDR3 nucleotides are TGTGCCAGCAGCTTAGAGACAGTCTCTGGAAACACCATATATTTT.

The chain couples TRBV2 to TRBJ2-2; D remains unclear. V was cut by 5 bases and J by 5 bases, with 12 bases left in between. The CDR3 spans 14 residues. CDR1 and CDR2 (germline): SNHLY, FYNNEI. The CDR3 DNA reads as TGTGCCAGCAGTTACCACGTCGGGACCGGGGAGCTGTTTTTT. Translation gives CASSYHVGTGELFF. Based on the CDR3 plus reference TRBV2 and TRBJ2-2, the full variable domain is EPEVTQTPSHQVTQMGQEVILRCVPISNHLYFYWYRQILGQKVEFLVSFYNNEISEKSEIFDDQFSVERPDGSNFTLKIRSTKLEDSAMYFCASSYHVGTGELFFGEGSRLTVL.

The rearrangement uses TRBV7-2 and TRBJ1-2, with 8 nucleotides matching TRBD1. This CDR3 has 15 residues. From germline, CDR1 is SGHTA and CDR2 FQGNSA. After removal of 1 base from V and 5 bases from J, the junction contained 6 bases not matched to a gene. The CDR3 here is CASSLDTRGRYGYTF. The CDR3 DNA sequence: TGTGCCAGCAGCTTAGATACCAGGGGGCGATATGGCTACACCTTC.

This chain joins TRBV29-1 and TRBJ1-2, with D uncertain. Germline loops: CDR1 SQVTM, CDR2 ANQGSEA. The CDR3 has 11 amino acids. Trimming pared 7 bases from V and 4 bases from J, leaving 10 bases between. CDR3 sequence reads: CSALELYGYTF. The DNA for the CDR3 is TGCAGCGCCCTGGAGCTCTATGGCTACACCTTC.

V and J are TRBV19 and TRBJ2-1, with 7 positions matching TRBD2. The V and J ends lost 1 base and 5 bases, in that order; junction bases with no gene match: 8. CDR3 length: 16 residues. Germline V gene sequence: CDR1 LNHDA, CDR2 SQIVND (reference sequence). CDR3 protein: CASSIGGTIADNEQFF. The CDR3 nucleotides read TGTGCCAGTAGTATAGGGGGGACTATCGCCGACAATGAGCAGTTCTTC.

V gene TRBV11-2 combines with J gene TRBJ2-3; 9 bases match TRBD1. The trim removed 5 bases at V and 5 bases at J, leaving 8 bases unmatched. The germline V gene encodes CDR1 SGHAT and CDR2 FQNNGV. The CDR3 totals 15 residues. The CDR3, as DNA: TGTGCCAGCAGCACCGGACAGGGGCCCTTAGATACGCAGTATTTT. This translates into CASSTGQGPLDTQYF.

The genes are TRBV10-3 and TRBJ2-5; 16 nucleotides agree with TRBD2. Germline V gives CDR1 ENHRY, CDR2 SYGVKD. V shed 8 bases and J 4 bases; nucleotides not matched to a gene: 4. The CDR3 spans 15 residues. The CDR3 DNA reads as TGTGCCATCGGGACTAGCGGGGGGGCCTTAGAGACCCAGTACTTC. Translated, it gives CAIGTSGGALETQYF.

The rearrangement uses TRBV5-6 and TRBJ1-2, with a weak D call TRBD1 (5 bases). V lost 4 bases and J 5 bases, leaving 15 bases between the germline ends. The CDR3 runs to 14 residues. Per the germline V gene, CDR1 is SGHDT and CDR2 is YYEEEE. The CDR3 DNA reads as TGTGCCAGCAGCCTCGACGGCAGGGCTTATGGCTACACCTTC. It encodes CASSLDGRAYGYTF. The full variable domain, with the rest looked up from reference TRBV5-6 and TRBJ1-2, is DAGVTQSPTHLIKTRGQQVTLRCSPKSGHDTVSWYQQALGQGPQFIFQYYEEEERQRGNFPDRFSGHQFPNYSSELNVNALLLGDSALYLCASSLDGRAYGYTFGSGTRLTVV.

This chain connects TRBV7-2 to TRBJ1-1; maybe TRBD1 (5 bases). The CDR3 has 16 residues. The ends were cut back, 4 bases at V and 2 bases at J, with 17 bases in the middle. Per germline, CDR1 SGHTA and CDR2 FQGNSA. This CDR3 reads CASSYYFAGGNTEAFF. Written as DNA, the CDR3 is TGTGCCAGCAGCTACTACTTTGCGGGGGGAAACACTGAAGCTTTCTTT. The full variable domain, rest sourced from reference TRBV7-2 and TRBJ1-1, is GAGVSQSPSNKVTEKGKDVELRCDPISGHTALYWYRQSLGQGLEFLIYFQGNSAPDKSGLPSDRFSAERTGGSVSTLTIQRTQQEDSAVYLCASSYYFAGGNTEAFFGQGTRLTVV.

The chain carries TRBV5-5 and TRBJ2-1, with D perhaps TRBD2 (6 bases). Looked up from germline, CDR1 is SGHKS and CDR2 is YYEKEE (reference sequence). Trimming shortened V by 5 bases and J by 10 bases, and 16 bases separated the two germline ends. The length of the CDR3 is 13 residues. This CDR3 reads CASRYLGGGEQFF. For the CDR3, the DNA is TGTGCCAGCAGGTACCTGGGGGGTGGGGAGCAGTTCTTC.

The rearrangement uses TRBV30 and TRBJ2-7, with 7 nucleotides matching TRBD2. Looked up from germline, CDR1 is GTSNPN and CDR2 is SVGIG (reference sequence). V was pared by 2 bases and J by 0 bases, with 1 base of the junction left unmatched. The CDR3 sequence is 13 residues long. This CDR3 reads CAWSRGDSYEQYF. The CDR3 DNA follows: TGTGCCTGGAGTCGGGGGGACTCCTACGAGCAGTACTTC.